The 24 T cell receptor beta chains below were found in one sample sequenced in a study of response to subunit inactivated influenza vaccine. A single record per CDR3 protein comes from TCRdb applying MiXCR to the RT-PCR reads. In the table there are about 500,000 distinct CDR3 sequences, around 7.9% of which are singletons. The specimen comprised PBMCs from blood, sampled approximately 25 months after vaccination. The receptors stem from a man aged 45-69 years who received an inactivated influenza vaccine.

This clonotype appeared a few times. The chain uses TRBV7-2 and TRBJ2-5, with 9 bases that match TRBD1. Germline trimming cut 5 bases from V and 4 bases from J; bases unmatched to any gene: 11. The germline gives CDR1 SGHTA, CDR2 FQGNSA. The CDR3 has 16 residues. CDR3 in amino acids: CASSLLGQGTGETQYF. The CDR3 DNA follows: TGTGCCAGCAGCCTGCTAGGACAGGGGACTGGAGAGACCCAGTACTTC.

The CDR3 DNA follows: TGTGCCAGCACCAGGGCGCTAGGCAGGGCTAACTATGGCTACACCTTC. It encodes CASTRALGRANYGYTF. The V and J genes are TRBV6-1 and TRBJ1-2; tentative D call: TRBD1 (5 bases). Deletions cut 7 bases from V and 0 bases from J, with 18 bases between. Germline V lookup: CDR1 MNHNS, CDR2 SASEGT. The CDR3 sequence is 16 residues long.

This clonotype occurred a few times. The CDR3 here is CASSVRTSGKETQYF. DNA of the CDR3: TGTGCCAGCAGCGTTAGGACTAGCGGGAAGGAGACCCAGTACTTC. The chain uses TRBV11-2 and TRBJ2-5; the match to TRBD2 covers 12 bases. V was clipped by 5 bases and J by 5 bases; unmatched bases: 6. Per germline, CDR1 SGHAT and CDR2 FQNNGV. This CDR3 region has 15 residues. The full variable domain, rest sourced from reference TRBV11-2 and TRBJ2-5, is EAGVAQSPRYKIIEKRQSVAFWCNPISGHATLYWYQQILGQGPKLLIQFQNNGVVDDSQLPKDRFSAERLKGVDSTLKIQPAKLEDSAVYLCASSVRTSGKETQYFGPGTRLLVL.

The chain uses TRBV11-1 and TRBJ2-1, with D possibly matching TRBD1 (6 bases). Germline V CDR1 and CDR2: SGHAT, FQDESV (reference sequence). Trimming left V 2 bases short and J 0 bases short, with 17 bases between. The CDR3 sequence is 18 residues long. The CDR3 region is CASSLSRPDRSSYNEQFF. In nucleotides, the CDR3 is TGTGCCAGCAGCTTATCCCGGCCCGACAGGAGCTCCTACAATGAGCAGTTCTTC.

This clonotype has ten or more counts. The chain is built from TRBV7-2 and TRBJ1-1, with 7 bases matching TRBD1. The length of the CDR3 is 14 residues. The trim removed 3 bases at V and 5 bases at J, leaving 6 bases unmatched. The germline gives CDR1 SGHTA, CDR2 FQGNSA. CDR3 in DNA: TGTGCCAGCAGCTTGCGGACAGGAGGGACTGAAGCTTTCTTT. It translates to CASSLRTGGTEAFF.

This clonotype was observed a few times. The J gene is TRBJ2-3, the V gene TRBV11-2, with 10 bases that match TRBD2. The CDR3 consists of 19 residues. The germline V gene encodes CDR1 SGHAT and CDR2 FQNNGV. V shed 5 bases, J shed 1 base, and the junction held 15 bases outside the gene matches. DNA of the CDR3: TGTGCCAGCAGCGGGGGGGTTAGCGGGGGGTTGTCTGGCACAGATACGCAGTATTTT. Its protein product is CASSGGVSGGLSGTDTQYF. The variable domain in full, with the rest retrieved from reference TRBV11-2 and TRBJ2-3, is EAGVAQSPRYKIIEKRQSVAFWCNPISGHATLYWYQQILGQGPKLLIQFQNNGVVDDSQLPKDRFSAERLKGVDSTLKIQPAKLEDSAVYLCASSGGVSGGLSGTDTQYFGPGTRLTVL.

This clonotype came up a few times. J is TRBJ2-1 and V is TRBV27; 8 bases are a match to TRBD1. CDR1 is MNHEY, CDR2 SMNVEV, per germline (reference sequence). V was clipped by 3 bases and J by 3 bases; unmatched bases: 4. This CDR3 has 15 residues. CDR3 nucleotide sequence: TGTGCCAGCAGTTTCGGGACAGGTCTCTACAATGAGCAGTTCTTC. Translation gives CASSFGTGLYNEQFF.

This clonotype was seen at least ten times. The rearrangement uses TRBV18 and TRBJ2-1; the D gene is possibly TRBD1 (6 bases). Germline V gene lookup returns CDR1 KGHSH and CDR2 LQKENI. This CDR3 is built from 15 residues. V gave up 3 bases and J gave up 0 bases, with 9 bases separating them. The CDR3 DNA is TGTGCCAGCTCACCGAGGGGGAACTCCTACAATGAGCAGTTCTTC. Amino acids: CASSPRGNSYNEQFF. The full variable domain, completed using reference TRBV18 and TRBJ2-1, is NAGVMQNPRHLVRRRGQEARLRCSPMKGHSHVYWYRQLPEEGLKFMVYLQKENIIDESGMPKERFSAEFPKEGPSILRIQQVVRGDSAAYFCASSPRGNSYNEQFFGPGTRLTVL.

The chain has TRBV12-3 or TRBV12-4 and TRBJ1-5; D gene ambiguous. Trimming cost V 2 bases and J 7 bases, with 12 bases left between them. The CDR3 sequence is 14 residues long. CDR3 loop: CASSLTRSTQPQHF. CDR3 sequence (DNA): TGTGCCAGCAGTTTAACCCGGTCGACGCAGCCCCAGCATTTT.

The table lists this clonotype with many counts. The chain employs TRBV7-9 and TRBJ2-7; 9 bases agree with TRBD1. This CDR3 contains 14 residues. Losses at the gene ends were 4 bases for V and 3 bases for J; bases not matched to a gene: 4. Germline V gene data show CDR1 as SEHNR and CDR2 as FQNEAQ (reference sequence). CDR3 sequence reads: CASSWGTGNYEQYF. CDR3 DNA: TGTGCCAGCAGCTGGGGGACAGGGAACTACGAGCAGTACTTC. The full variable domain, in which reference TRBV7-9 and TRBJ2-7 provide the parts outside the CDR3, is DTGVSQNPRHKITKRGQNVTFRCDPISEHNRLYWYRQTLGQGPEFLTYFQNEAQLEKSRLLSDRFSAERPKGSFSTLEIQRTEQGDSAMYLCASSWGTGNYEQYFGPGTRLTVT.

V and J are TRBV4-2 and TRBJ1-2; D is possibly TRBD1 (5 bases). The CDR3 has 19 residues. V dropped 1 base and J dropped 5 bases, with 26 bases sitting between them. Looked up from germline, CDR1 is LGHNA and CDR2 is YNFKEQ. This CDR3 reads CASSQVLIPDPGRGYGYTF. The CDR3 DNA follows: TGTGCCAGCAGCCAAGTGCTAATTCCAGACCCGGGGAGGGGATATGGCTACACCTTC.

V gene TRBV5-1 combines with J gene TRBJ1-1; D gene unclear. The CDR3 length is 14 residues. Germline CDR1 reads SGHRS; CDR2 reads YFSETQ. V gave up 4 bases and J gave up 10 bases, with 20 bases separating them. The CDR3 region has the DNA TGCGCCAGCAGCCCTCTGACCCTATCGGAGGGAGCTTTCTTT. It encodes CASSPLTLSEGAFF.

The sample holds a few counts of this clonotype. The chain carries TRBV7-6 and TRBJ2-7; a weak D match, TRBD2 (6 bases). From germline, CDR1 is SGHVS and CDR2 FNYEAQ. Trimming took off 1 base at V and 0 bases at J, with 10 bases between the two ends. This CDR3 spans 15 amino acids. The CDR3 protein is CASSLGRGYSYEQYF. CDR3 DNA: TGTGCCAGCAGCTTAGGGCGGGGATACTCCTACGAGCAGTACTTC.

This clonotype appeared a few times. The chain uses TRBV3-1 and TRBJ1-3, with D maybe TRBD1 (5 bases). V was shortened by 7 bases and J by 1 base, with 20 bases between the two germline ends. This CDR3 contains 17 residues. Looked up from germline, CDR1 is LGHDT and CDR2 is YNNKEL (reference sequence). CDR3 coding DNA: TGTGCCAGCACAGGAGGCCCGACGGGGCTTTCTGGAAACACCATATATTTT. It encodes CASTGGPTGLSGNTIYF. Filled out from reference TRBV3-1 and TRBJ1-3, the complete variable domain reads DTAVSQTPKYLVTQMGNDKSIKCEQNLGHDTMYWYKQDSKKFLKIMFSYNNKELIINETVPNRFSPKSPDKAHLNLHINSLELGDSAVYFCASTGGPTGLSGNTIYFGEGSWLTVV.

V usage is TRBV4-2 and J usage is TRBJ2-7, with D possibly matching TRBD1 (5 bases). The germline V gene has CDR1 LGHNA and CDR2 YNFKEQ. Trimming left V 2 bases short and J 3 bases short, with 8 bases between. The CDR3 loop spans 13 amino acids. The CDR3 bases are TGTGCCAGCAGCCAACCTCAGGGCTACGAGCAGTACTTC. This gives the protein CASSQPQGYEQYF.

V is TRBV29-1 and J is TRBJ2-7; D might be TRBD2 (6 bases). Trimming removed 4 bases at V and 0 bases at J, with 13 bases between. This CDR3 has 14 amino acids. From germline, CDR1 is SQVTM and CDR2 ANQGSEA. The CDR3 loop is CSVVRRENSYEQYF. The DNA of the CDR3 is TGCAGCGTTGTTAGGCGGGAAAACTCCTACGAGCAGTACTTC.

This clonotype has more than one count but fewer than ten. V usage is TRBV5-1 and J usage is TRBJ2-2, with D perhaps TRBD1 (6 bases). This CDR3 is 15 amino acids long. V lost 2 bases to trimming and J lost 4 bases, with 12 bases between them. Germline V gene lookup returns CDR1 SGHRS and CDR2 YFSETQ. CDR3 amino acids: CASSFRGFPTGELFF. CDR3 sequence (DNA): TGCGCCAGCAGCTTCAGGGGTTTCCCCACCGGGGAGCTGTTTTTT.

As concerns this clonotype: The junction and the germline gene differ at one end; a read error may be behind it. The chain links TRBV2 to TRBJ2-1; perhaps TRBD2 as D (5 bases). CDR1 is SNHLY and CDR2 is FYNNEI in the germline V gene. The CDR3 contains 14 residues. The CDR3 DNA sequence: TGTGCCAGCAGGAGGGAGACCTCCTACAATGAGCAGTGCTTC. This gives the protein CASRRETSYNEQCF.

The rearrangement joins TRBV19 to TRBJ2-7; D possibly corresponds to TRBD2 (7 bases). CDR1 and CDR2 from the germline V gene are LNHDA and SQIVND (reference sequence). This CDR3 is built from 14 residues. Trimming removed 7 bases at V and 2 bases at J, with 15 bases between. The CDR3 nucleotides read TGTGCCAGTACGGGGGCTAGCGGAACCTACGAGCAGTACTTC. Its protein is CASTGASGTYEQYF.

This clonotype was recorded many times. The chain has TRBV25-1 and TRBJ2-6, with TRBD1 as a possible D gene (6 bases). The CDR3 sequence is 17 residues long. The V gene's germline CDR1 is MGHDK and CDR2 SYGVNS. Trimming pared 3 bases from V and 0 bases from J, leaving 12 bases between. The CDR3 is CASSDSSDSSGANVLTF. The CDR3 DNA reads TGTGCCAGCAGTGACAGCTCGGACAGCTCTGGGGCCAACGTCCTGACTTTC.

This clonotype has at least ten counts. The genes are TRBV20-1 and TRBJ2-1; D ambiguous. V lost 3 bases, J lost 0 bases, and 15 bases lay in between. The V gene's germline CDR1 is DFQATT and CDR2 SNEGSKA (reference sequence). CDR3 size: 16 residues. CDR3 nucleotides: TGCAGTGCTAGTTTAAGCGTGCCCCGCTCCTACAATGAGCAGTTCTTC. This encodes CSASLSVPRSYNEQFF.

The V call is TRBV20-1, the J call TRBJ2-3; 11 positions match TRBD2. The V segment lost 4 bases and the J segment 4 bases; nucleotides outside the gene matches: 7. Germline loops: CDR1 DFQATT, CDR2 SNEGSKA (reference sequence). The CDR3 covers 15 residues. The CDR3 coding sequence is TGCAGTGCTATCGTAGCGGGGGGGCGTCCAGATACGCAGTATTTT. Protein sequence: CSAIVAGGRPDTQYF.

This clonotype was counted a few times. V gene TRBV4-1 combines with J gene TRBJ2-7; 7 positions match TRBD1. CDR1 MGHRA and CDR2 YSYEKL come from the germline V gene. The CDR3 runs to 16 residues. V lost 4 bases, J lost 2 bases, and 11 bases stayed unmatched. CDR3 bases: TGCGCCAGCAGCCCCCAACCCGGGACAGTTACCTACGAGCAGTACTTC. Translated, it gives CASSPQPGTVTYEQYF.

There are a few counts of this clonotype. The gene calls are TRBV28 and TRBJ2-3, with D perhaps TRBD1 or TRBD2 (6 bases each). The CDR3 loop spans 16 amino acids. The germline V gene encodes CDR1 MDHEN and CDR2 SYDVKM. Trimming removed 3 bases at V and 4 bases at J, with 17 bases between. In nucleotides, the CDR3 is TGTGCCAGCAGTTTGGGTCGAAGGGGGGACGCAGATACGCAGTATTTT. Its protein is CASSLGRRGDADTQYF.